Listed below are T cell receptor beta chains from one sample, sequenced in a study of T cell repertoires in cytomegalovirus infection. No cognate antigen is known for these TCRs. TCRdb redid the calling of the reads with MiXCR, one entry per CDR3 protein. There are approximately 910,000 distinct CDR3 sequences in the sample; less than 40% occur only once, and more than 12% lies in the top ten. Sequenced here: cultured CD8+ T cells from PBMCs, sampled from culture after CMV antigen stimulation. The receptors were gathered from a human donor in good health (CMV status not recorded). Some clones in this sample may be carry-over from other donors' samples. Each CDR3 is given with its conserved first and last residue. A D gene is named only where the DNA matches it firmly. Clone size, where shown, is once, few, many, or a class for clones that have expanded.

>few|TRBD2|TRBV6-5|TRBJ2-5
CASTPSGGGETQYF
TGTGCCAGCACCCCTAGCGGGGGAGGGGAGACCCAGTACTTC
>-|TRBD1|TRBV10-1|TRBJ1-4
CASSDRGPEKLFF
TGCGCCAGCAGTGACAGGGGGCCCGAAAAACTGTTTTTT
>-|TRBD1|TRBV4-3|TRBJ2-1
CASSQAEGAFSYNEQFF
TGCGCCAGCAGCCAGGCTGAGGGGGCTTTCTCCTACAATGAGCAGTTCTTC
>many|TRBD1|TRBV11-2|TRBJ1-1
CASTTGNGWDTEAFF
TGTGCCAGTACGACAGGGAACGGTTGGGACACTGAAGCTTTCTTT
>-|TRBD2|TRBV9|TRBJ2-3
CASSAGTSGGWADTQYF
TGTGCCAGCAGCGCAGGGACTAGCGGGGGTTGGGCAGATACGCAGTATTTT
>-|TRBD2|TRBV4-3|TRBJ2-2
CASSLTLAGFGELFF
TGCGCCAGCAGTCTCACTCTAGCGGGGTTCGGGGAGCTGTTTTTT
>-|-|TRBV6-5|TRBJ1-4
CASSYLWRGGVATNEKLFF
TGTGCCAGCAGTTACCTCTGGAGGGGGGGAGTTGCAACTAATGAAAAACTGTTTTTT
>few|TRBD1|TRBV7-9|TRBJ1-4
CASSQPGQGLNEKLFF
TGTGCCAGCAGCCAACCTGGACAGGGATTAAATGAAAAACTGTTTTTT
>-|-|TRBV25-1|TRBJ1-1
CASSGWVGGAEAFF
TGTGCCAGCAGCGGTTGGGTCGGTGGGGCTGAAGCTTTCTTT
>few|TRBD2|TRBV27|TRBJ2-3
CASSLSVAGGTDTQYF
TGTGCCAGCAGTTTATCAGTAGCGGGGGGCACAGATACGCAGTATTTT
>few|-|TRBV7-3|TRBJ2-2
CASSLGTYNTGELFF
TGTGCCAGCAGCTTAGGGACATATAACACCGGGGAGCTGTTTTTT
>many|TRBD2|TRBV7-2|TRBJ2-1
CASSWDSRRGFYNEQFF
TGTGCCAGCAGCTGGGACTCCCGGCGGGGGTTCTACAATGAGCAGTTCTTC
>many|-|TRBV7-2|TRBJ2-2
CASSLLRTPGGTGELFF
TGTGCCAGCAGCTTACTCCGGACCCCAGGGGGGACCGGGGAGCTGTTTTTT
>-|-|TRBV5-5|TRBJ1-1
CASSFWDWVNTEAFF
TGTGCCAGCAGCTTCTGGGATTGGGTGAACACTGAAGCTTTCTTT
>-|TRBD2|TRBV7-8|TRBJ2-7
CASSSGAEGLAGGLPYEQYF
TGTGCCAGCAGTTCGGGGGCTGAGGGACTAGCGGGGGGGCTTCCCTACGAGCAGTACTTC
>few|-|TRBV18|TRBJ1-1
CASSPGSPPEAFF
TGTGCCAGCTCACCAGGGAGTCCCCCTGAAGCTTTCTTT
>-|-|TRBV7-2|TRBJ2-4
CVSSLTGDLAKNIQYF
TGTGTCAGCAGCTTAACGGGGGATCTAGCCAAAAACATTCAGTACTTC
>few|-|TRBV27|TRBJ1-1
CASSLSSMNTEAFF
TGTGCCAGCAGTTTATCGAGCATGAACACTGAAGCTTTCTTT
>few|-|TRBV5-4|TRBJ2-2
CASSRGLSANTGELFF
TGTGCCAGCAGCCGCGGGCTAAGCGCGAACACCGGGGAGCTGTTTTTT
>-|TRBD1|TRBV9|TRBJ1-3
CASSIGTGPSGNTIYF
TGTGCCAGCAGCATTGGGACAGGGCCCTCTGGAAACACCATATATTTT
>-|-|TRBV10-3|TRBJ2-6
CAIRILHSGANVLTF
TGTGCCATTCGGATTCTCCACTCTGGGGCCAACGTCCTGACTTTC
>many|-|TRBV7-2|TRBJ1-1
CASSLTKGLATEAFF
TGTGCCAGCAGCTTAACTAAGGGTCTGGCCACTGAAGCTTTCTTT
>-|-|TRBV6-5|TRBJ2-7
CASSYSGSTYEQYF
TGTGCCAGCAGTTACTCGGGATCGACCTACGAGCAGTACTTC
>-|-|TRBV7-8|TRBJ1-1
CASSWLQSANTEAFF
TGTGCCAGCAGCTGGTTACAGAGTGCAAACACTGAAGCTTTCTTT
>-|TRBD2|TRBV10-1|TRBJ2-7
CASSESGESYEQYF
TGCGCCAGCAGTGAAAGCGGGGAGTCCTACGAGCAGTACTTC
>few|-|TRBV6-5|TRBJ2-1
CASRFGASNEQFF
TGTGCCAGTAGGTTCGGGGCATCCAATGAGCAGTTCTTC
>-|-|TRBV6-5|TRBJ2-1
CASSYPRDNEQFF
TGTGCCAGCAGTTACCCCAGAGACAATGAGCAGTTCTTC
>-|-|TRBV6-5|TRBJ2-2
CASSPSRGMLNTGELFF
TGTGCCAGCAGCCCGTCCAGAGGCATGCTGAACACCGGGGAGCTGTTTTTT
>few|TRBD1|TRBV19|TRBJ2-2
CASSIRDRDTGELFF
TGTGCCAGTAGTATCCGGGACAGGGACACCGGGGAGCTGTTTTTT
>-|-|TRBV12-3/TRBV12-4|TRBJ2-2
CASRTAAGELFF
TGTGCCAGCAGAACGGCGGCCGGGGAGCTGTTTTTT
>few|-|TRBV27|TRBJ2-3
CASSKGNTQYF
TGTGCCAGCAGTAAAGGAAATACGCAGTATTTT
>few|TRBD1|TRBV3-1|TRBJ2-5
CASSHPGTGVEETQYF
TGTGCCAGCAGCCACCCCGGGACAGGGGTTGAAGAGACCCAGTACTTC